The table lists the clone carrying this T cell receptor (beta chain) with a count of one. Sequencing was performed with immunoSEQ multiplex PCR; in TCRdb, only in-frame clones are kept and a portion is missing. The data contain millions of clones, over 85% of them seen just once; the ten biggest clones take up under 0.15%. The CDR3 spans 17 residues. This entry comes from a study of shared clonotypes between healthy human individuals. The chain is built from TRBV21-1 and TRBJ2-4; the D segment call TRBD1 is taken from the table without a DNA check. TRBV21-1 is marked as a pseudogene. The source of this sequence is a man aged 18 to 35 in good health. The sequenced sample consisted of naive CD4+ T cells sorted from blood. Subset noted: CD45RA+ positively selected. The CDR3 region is CASSNGQGMEAKNIQYF. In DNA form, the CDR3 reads TGTGCCAGCAGCAACGGACAGGGGATGGAAGCCAAAAACATTCAGTACTTC.